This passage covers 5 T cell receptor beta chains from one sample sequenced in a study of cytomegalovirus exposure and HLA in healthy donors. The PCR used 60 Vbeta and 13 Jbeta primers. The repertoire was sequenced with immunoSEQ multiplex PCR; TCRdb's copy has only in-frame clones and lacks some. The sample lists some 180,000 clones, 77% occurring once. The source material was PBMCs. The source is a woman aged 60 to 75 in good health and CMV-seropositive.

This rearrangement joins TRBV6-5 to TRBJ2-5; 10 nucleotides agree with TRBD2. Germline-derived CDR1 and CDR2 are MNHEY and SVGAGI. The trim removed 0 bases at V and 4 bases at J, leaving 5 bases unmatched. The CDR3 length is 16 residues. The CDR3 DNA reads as TGTGCCAGCAGTTACTCTGGGGCTAGCGGGAGAGAGACCCAGTACTTC. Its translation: CASSYSGASGRETQYF.

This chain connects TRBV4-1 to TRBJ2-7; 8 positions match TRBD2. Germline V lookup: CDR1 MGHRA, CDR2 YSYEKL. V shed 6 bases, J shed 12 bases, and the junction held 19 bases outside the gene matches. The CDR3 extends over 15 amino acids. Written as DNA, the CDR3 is TGCGCCAGCAGAGAACAATACGGGGAGCGGGAGATACTGTACTTC. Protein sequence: CASREQYGEREILYF.

The CDR3 coding sequence is TGTGCCAGCACTGAGTTGGAGGAAAAACTGTTTTTT. This gives the protein CASTELEEKLFF. The V gene is TRBV2, the J gene TRBJ1-4; D not resolved. CDR1 SNHLY and CDR2 FYNNEI come from the germline V gene. Trimming cost V 7 bases and J 8 bases, with 11 bases left between them. The CDR3 sequence is 12 residues long.

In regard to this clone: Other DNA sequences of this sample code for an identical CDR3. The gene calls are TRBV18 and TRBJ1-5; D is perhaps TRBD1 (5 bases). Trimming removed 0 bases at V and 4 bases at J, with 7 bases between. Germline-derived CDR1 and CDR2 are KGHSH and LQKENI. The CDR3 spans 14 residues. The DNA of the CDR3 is TGTGCCAGCTCACCACCCGGGGGGAATCAGCCCCAGCATTTT. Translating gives CASSPPGGNQPQHF.

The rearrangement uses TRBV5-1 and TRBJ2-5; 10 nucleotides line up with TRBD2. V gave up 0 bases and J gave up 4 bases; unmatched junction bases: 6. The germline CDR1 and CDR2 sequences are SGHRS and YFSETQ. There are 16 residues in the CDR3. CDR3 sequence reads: CASSLALAGELETQYF. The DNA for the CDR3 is TGCGCCAGCAGCTTGGCTCTAGCGGGAGAGCTAGAGACCCAGTACTTC.